The next 32 T cell receptor beta chains were all read from a single sample in a study of glioma-infiltrating T cells. Amplification of TCR alpha and beta CDR3 regions from RNA used iRepertoire nested multiplex PCR. TCRdb passed the multiplex PCR reads through MiXCR, listing each CDR3 protein once. The sample consists of about 400,000 distinct CDR3 sequences, 41% of them appearing once. The sequenced sample consisted of glioma tissue, nonneoplastic brain tissue, or PBMCs (not recorded which). These TCRs come from a human donor with low-grade glioma or glioblastoma, undergoing nonglioma brain surgery, or in good health (not recorded which).

This clonotype was found a few times. V and J are TRBV12-3 or TRBV12-4 and TRBJ2-5; 9 positions match TRBD1. With 4 bases clipped from V and 3 bases from J, the junction kept 3 bases outside the gene matches. The CDR3 sequence is 14 residues long. Written as DNA, the CDR3 is TGTGCCAGCAGTTGGGACAGGGTGGAAGAGACCCAGTACTTC. Its protein is CASSWDRVEETQYF.

With respect to this clonotype: This clone may be a read error of a much larger clone one base away. The J gene is TRBJ2-7, the V gene TRBV27, with D uncertain. The length of the CDR3 is 15 residues. Per germline, CDR1 MNHEY and CDR2 SMNVEV (reference sequence). Trimming removed 0 bases from V and 0 bases from J, with 9 bases in between. CDR3 sequence (DNA): TGTGCCAGCAGTTTATCCTGGCCAAGCTCCTACGAGCAGTACTTC. This encodes CASSLSWPSSYEQYF.

This clonotype came up many times. The chain uses TRBV6-1 and TRBJ1-5; D is unclear. The CDR3 has 16 residues. The germline V gene has CDR1 MNHNS and CDR2 SASEGT. The V gene lost 2 bases and the J gene lost 0 bases, with 11 bases spanning the gap. In DNA, the CDR3 is TGTGCCAGCAGTGAATATCGACAACATAGCAATCAGCCCCAGCATTTT. Translating gives CASSEYRQHSNQPQHF.

The genes are TRBV20-1 and TRBJ2-2; TRBD2 is a possible D gene (6 bases). Deletions cut 1 base from V and 5 bases from J, with 14 bases between. CDR1 is DFQATT, CDR2 SNEGSKA, per germline (reference sequence). This CDR3 region has 15 residues. The CDR3 here is CSARGASVPTGELFF. DNA for the CDR3: TGCAGTGCTAGAGGTGCTAGCGTACCTACCGGGGAGCTGTTTTTT.

The chain carries TRBV11-2 and TRBJ2-4; D is unclear. CDR1 and CDR2 (germline): SGHAT, FQNNGV. The CDR3 has 15 residues. V lost 4 bases and J lost 0, with 10 bases in between. The CDR3 nucleotides are TGTGCCAGCAGCTCCGTGGGAATAGCCAAAAACATTCAGTACTTC. It is translated as CASSSVGIAKNIQYF.

A single count supports this clonotype. This could be a read error, since a much larger clone is one nucleotide away. V gene TRBV20-1 combines with J gene TRBJ2-7, with 12 bases aligning to TRBD2. CDR1 is DFQATT, CDR2 SNEGSKA, per germline (reference sequence). The CDR3 runs to 11 residues. The trim removed 5 bases at V and 10 bases at J, leaving 3 bases unmatched. The CDR3 DNA reads as TGCAGTGCTGAGACTAGCGGGAGACAGTACTTC. It specifies CSAETSGRQYF.

The chain uses TRBV2 and TRBJ2-5, with D possibly TRBD1 on 6 matching bases. Trimming took 3 bases from V and 4 from J, leaving 9 bases between them. This CDR3 contains 13 residues. Germline V lookup: CDR1 SNHLY, CDR2 FYNNEI. CDR3 DNA: TGTGCCAGCAGTGAGTTACAGGGAGAGACCCAGTACTTC. Translating it yields CASSELQGETQYF.

This clonotype has a handful of counts. The V gene is TRBV11-1, the J gene TRBJ1-5; no clear D gene. V shed 3 bases and J shed 3 bases, with 9 bases lying between them. The CDR3 spans 14 residues. Germline CDR1 and CDR2: SGHAT and FQDESV (reference sequence). CDR3 loop: CASSFGPDNQPQHF. The DNA of the CDR3 is TGTGCCAGCAGCTTTGGGCCCGACAATCAGCCCCAGCATTTT.

About this clonotype itself: It may be a read error: a sequence one base away is much more abundant. This chain links TRBV6-2 or TRBV6-3 with TRBJ1-2; D unresolved. The CDR3 is 13 residues long. Per germline, CDR1 MNHEY and CDR2 SVGEGT. Trimming cost V 6 bases and J 4 bases, with 12 bases left between them. The CDR3 reads CASSETWIYGYTF. In DNA form, the CDR3 reads TGTGCCAGCAGCGAGACATGGATCTATGGCTACACCTTC.

V gene TRBV2 combines with J gene TRBJ1-1; 7 nucleotides align to TRBD1. J lost 10 bases, V lost 1 base, and 6 bases had no gene match. The CDR3 has 13 residues. Germline V lookup: CDR1 SNHLY, CDR2 FYNNEI. In DNA form, the CDR3 reads TGTGCCAGCAGTGAAGAGGGGGCAGGTTCAGCTTTCTTT. Protein sequence: CASSEEGAGSAFF.

As regards this clonotype: Sequence at one end of the junction differs from germline and may be a read error. The gene calls are TRBV4-2 and TRBJ2-6, with D possibly matching TRBD1 (5 bases). This CDR3 has 18 amino acids. From germline, CDR1 is LGHNA and CDR2 YNFKEQ. This CDR3 is CASSPGARVGSGANFLTF. As DNA, the CDR3 is TGTGCCAGCAGCCCCGGCGCCAGGGTGGGCTCTGGGGCCAACTTCCTGACTTTC.

This clonotype was observed many times. The V call is TRBV6-2 or TRBV6-3, the J call TRBJ2-5; 10 nucleotides line up with TRBD2. Unmatched junction bases numbered 5, after V lost 5 bases and J lost 2 bases. From germline, CDR1 is MNHEY and CDR2 SVGEGT. The CDR3 totals 15 residues. CDR3 protein: CASSPGLAEQETQYF. The CDR3 DNA reads TGTGCCAGCAGTCCCGGACTAGCGGAGCAAGAGACCCAGTACTTC.

With respect to this clonotype: This could be a read error, since a much larger clone is one nucleotide away. The chain carries TRBV20-1 and TRBJ1-1; D gene uncertain. CDR1 and CDR2 from the germline V gene are DFQATT and SNEGSKA (reference sequence). V was clipped by 6 bases and J by 4 bases, with 15 bases between them. CDR3 size: 13 residues. The CDR3 reads CSARVQVSTEAFF. CDR3 DNA: TGCAGTGCCCGCGTACAAGTGAGCACTGAAGCTTTCTTT.

This clonotype was recorded at least ten times. The V call is TRBV7-8, the J call TRBJ2-7, with D possibly matching TRBD1 (6 bases). Deletions cut 4 bases from V and 3 bases from J, with 10 bases between. The CDR3 sequence is 13 residues long. Germline CDR1 is SGHVS and CDR2 is FQNEAQ. The CDR3 sequence is CASSSQDSYEQYF. In DNA, the CDR3 is TGTGCCAGCAGCTCACAGGACAGCTACGAGCAGTACTTC.

V and J are TRBV7-2 and TRBJ1-1; D call uncertain. In germline, CDR1 is SGHTA, CDR2 FQGNSA. The CDR3 covers 15 residues. Trimming cost V 2 bases and J 0 bases, with 10 bases left between them. CDR3 protein: CASSLCRTMNTEAFF. The CDR3 nucleotides are TGTGCCAGCAGCTTATGTCGCACTATGAACACTGAAGCTTTCTTT.

This clonotype was picked up many times. The rearrangement joins TRBV27 to TRBJ1-2; 8 bases map to TRBD1. The CDR3 covers 15 residues. The germline V gene has CDR1 MNHEY and CDR2 SMNVEV (reference sequence). Trimming at V came to 6 bases and at J to 0 bases, leaving 6 bases not matched to a gene. CDR3 sequence: CASRPGQGPNYGYTF. The CDR3 nucleotides read TGTGCCAGCAGACCCGGACAGGGCCCTAACTATGGCTACACCTTC.

In the case of this clonotype: Since the CDR3 does not end with the conserved phenylalanine or tryptophan, this likely comes from a read error. This chain links TRBV6-2 or TRBV6-3 with TRBJ2-7, with D possibly matching TRBD1 (6 bases). Trimming pared 2 bases from V and 4 bases from J, leaving 15 bases between. The CDR3 consists of 15 residues. Germline lookup yields CDR1 MNHEY and CDR2 SVGEGT. DNA of the CDR3: TGTGCCAGCAGTTACCCCCTGCAGGGGCGGTACGAGCAGTACCTC. This sequence encodes CASSYPLQGRYEQYL.

In its sample, this clonotype was seen a few times. The chain has TRBV28 and TRBJ2-2; D not resolved. CDR1 is MDHEN and CDR2 is SYDVKM in the germline V gene. CDR3 size: 13 residues. V gave up 8 bases and J gave up 5 bases, with 12 bases separating them. CDR3 nucleotide sequence: TGTGCCAGCGAGAAAGGCCAAACCGGGGAGCTGTTTTTT. It specifies CASEKGQTGELFF.

A remark on this clonotype: A much larger clone lies a single base off, so this may be a read error. V usage is TRBV28 and J usage is TRBJ1-2; possibly TRBD1 for D (5 bases). V was pared by 4 bases and J by 4 bases, with 22 bases between. CDR3 length: 17 amino acids. The germline gives CDR1 MDHEN, CDR2 SYDVKM. The CDR3 DNA sequence: TGTGCCAGCAGTTCCGGACCGGCGGGGGGTCGGGGCTATGGCTACACCTTC. As protein: CASSSGPAGGRGYGYTF.

This clonotype was recorded a few times. The V gene is TRBV6-6, the J gene TRBJ1-1; the D is unclear. The CDR3 contains 17 residues. V was clipped by 0 bases and J by 3 bases, with 17 bases between them. The germline V gene has CDR1 MNHNY and CDR2 SVGAGI (reference sequence). DNA for the CDR3: TGTGCCAGCAGTTACTCGATTAAAATCGGTTTGTACACTGAAGCTTTCTTT. Translating gives CASSYSIKIGLYTEAFF.

The J gene is TRBJ1-3, the V gene TRBV9; the D is unclear. CDR3 size: 14 residues. Germline V lookup: CDR1 SGDLS, CDR2 YYNGEE. The V end lost 5 bases, the J end lost 3 bases, and 12 bases lay between the germline ends. CDR3 bases: TGTGCCAGCAGACCCATGGGCGATGGAAACACCATATATTTT. Protein sequence: CASRPMGDGNTIYF.

A few counts support this clonotype. The chain joins TRBV12-3 or TRBV12-4 to TRBJ2-3, with 8 bases lining up with TRBD2. The CDR3 loop spans 13 amino acids. The J segment lost 4 bases and the V segment lost 5 bases, leaving 2 bases of the junction unmatched. The CDR3 DNA reads as TGTGCCAGCAGTAGGACTAGCCCAGATACGCAGTATTTT. It encodes CASSRTSPDTQYF.

About this clonotype: This may arise from a read error, as a much more abundant clone is one base away. V usage is TRBV7-9 and J usage is TRBJ2-3; D remains ambiguous. V was pared by 1 base and J by 2 bases, with 7 bases between. CDR3 size: 14 residues. Germline lookup yields CDR1 SEHNR and CDR2 FQNEAQ (reference sequence). DNA for the CDR3: TGTGCCAGCAGCTTAGGACTGTACACAGATACGCAGTATTTT. Protein: CASSLGLYTDTQYF. Based on the CDR3 plus reference TRBV7-9 and TRBJ2-3, the full variable domain is DTGVSQNPRHKITKRGQNVTFRCDPISEHNRLYWYRQTLGQGPEFLTYFQNEAQLEKSRLLSDRFSAERPKGSFSTLEIQRTEQGDSAMYLCASSLGLYTDTQYFGPGTRLTVL.

The V gene is TRBV28, the J gene TRBJ2-1; D may be TRBD1 (5 bases). With 1 base removed from V and 7 bases from J, the gap between germline ends came to 11 bases. There are 14 residues in the CDR3. Per germline, CDR1 MDHEN and CDR2 SYDVKM. The DNA of the CDR3 is TGTGCCAGCAGTTTATTATTAAGGGGTAATGAGCAGTTCTTC. It specifies CASSLLLRGNEQFF.

There are a few counts of this clonotype. The V gene is TRBV6-1, the J gene TRBJ2-7; D might be TRBD1 (5 bases). The germline V gene has CDR1 MNHNS and CDR2 SASEGT. The CDR3 length is 15 residues. V lost 5 bases and J lost 5, with 19 bases in between. The CDR3 DNA is TGTGCCAGCAGTTTGGGGCAGCCCCTCGAAGACGAGCAGTACTTC. This encodes CASSLGQPLEDEQYF.

The table lists this clonotype with a few counts. The chain has TRBV28 and TRBJ1-1; possible D gene TRBD1, 6 bases. Germline loops: CDR1 MDHEN, CDR2 SYDVKM. Trimming removed 6 bases from V and 0 bases from J, with 29 bases in between. The CDR3 is 20 residues long. The CDR3 sequence: CASSFRHGRGLSLMNTEAFF. The CDR3 nucleotides are TGTGCCAGCAGCTTTAGACACGGCAGGGGACTCAGCCTCATGAACACTGAAGCTTTCTTT.

This clonotype was detected a few times. The chain joins TRBV28 to TRBJ2-1; D unresolved. V was shortened by 6 bases and J by 3 bases, with 15 bases between the two germline ends. This CDR3 has 15 amino acids. Germline CDR1 and CDR2: MDHEN and SYDVKM. The CDR3 is CASSPGEVYYNEQFF. The CDR3 DNA sequence: TGTGCCAGCAGCCCTGGAGAGGTTTACTACAATGAGCAGTTCTTC. Supplemented by reference TRBV28 and TRBJ2-1, the full variable domain reads DVKVTQSSRYLVKRTGEKVFLECVQDMDHENMFWYRQDPGLGLRLIYFSYDVKMKEKGDIPEGYSVSREKKERFSLILESASTNQTSMYLCASSPGEVYYNEQFFGPGTRLTVL.

This clonotype was seen only a few times. The chain recombines TRBV24-1 with TRBJ2-1; 7 bases agree with TRBD1. CDR1 and CDR2 from the germline V gene are KGHDR and SFDVKD. The trim removed 3 bases at V and 6 bases at J, leaving 7 bases unmatched. CDR3 length: 15 residues. The CDR3 bases are TGTGCCACCAGTGATAACAGGGGATCTGGCAATGAGCAGTTCTTC. Translated, it gives CATSDNRGSGNEQFF.

Only one count was recorded for this clonotype. A much larger clonotype is one base distant, so this may be a read error. The V and J genes are TRBV27 and TRBJ2-7, with 7 bases fitting TRBD2. CDR3 size: 13 residues. Trimming took 7 bases from V and 0 from J; bases not matched to a gene: 3. Germline V CDR1 and CDR2: MNHEY, SMNVEV (reference sequence). CDR3 nucleotides: TGTGCCAGCATTTGGACTAGCTCCTACGAGCAGTACTTC. This translates into CASIWTSSYEQYF.

This chain joins TRBV7-9 and TRBJ2-6; D might be TRBD1 (6 bases). Germline values: CDR1 SEHNR, CDR2 FQNEAQ (reference sequence). This CDR3 is 16 amino acids long. V lost 7 bases and J lost 2, with 15 bases in between. CDR3 loop: CASTVQGYAGANVLTF. As DNA, the CDR3 is TGTGCCAGCACCGTGCAGGGGTATGCTGGGGCCAACGTCCTGACTTTC. The whole variable domain, remainder taken from reference TRBV7-9 and TRBJ2-6, is DTGVSQNPRHKITKRGQNVTFRCDPISEHNRLYWYRQTLGQGPEFLTYFQNEAQLEKSRLLSDRFSAERPKGSFSTLEIQRTEQGDSAMYLCASTVQGYAGANVLTFGAGSRLTVL.

As to this clonotype: This sequence may be a read error, since a much larger clone differs from it by one base. The CDR3 region has the DNA TGTGCCAGCAGTGGGCCAGGGACCTACGAGCAGTACTTC. It translates to CASSGPGTYEQYF. The J gene is TRBJ2-7, the V gene TRBV27, with TRBD1 as a possible D gene (5 bases). Trimming pared 5 bases from V and 2 bases from J, leaving 10 bases between. This CDR3 spans 13 amino acids. Germline lookup yields CDR1 MNHEY and CDR2 SMNVEV (reference sequence).

The V call is TRBV7-2, the J call TRBJ2-2; possible D gene TRBD2, 6 bases. The CDR3 length is 16 residues. Per the germline V gene, CDR1 is SGHTA and CDR2 is FQGNSA. Trimming left V 7 bases short and J 3 bases short, with 18 bases between. The CDR3 region has the DNA TGTGCCAGCACCCCACTTAGGGAGGCGTACACCGGGGAGCTGTTTTTT. Its translation is CASTPLREAYTGELFF.